These 8 T cell receptor beta chains share one sample of origin, sequenced in a study of response to subunit inactivated influenza vaccine. TCRdb re-analysed the RT-PCR reads in MiXCR, keeping a single row per CDR3 protein. The sample contains about 540,000 distinct CDR3 sequences, approximately 22% of which appear only once. These data are also associated with another study on T cells expressing NK-cell markers. As that report states: In generating TCR beta cDNA, 5'RACE template switching with UMIs was used.

The sample in question was CD4+ T cells sorted from PBMCs, obtained 11 to 12 days after vaccination. These receptors all come from a man in his forties or fifties who received an inactivated influenza vaccine.

This clonotype was counted a single time. The chain's CDR3 is CARDRVYEQYF. CDR3 DNA: TGTGCCAGAGACAGGGTCTACGAGCAGTACTTC. This chain joins TRBV7-8 and TRBJ2-7, with TRBD1 identical over 7 bases. Germline CDR1 and CDR2: SGHVS and FQNEAQ. Unmatched junction bases numbered 2, after V lost 9 bases and J lost 3 bases. This CDR3 spans 11 amino acids. The complete variable domain, with remaining parts taken from reference TRBV7-8 and TRBJ2-7, reads GAGVSQSPRYKVAKRGQDVALRCDPISGHVSLFWYQQALGQGPEFLTYFQNEAQLDKSGLPSDRFFAERPEGSVSTLKIQRTQQEDSAVYLCARDRVYEQYFGPGTRLTVT.

About this clonotype itself: A much more abundant neighbour one base away suggests this may be a read error. The genes are TRBV6-5 and TRBJ2-3, with unresolved D. The CDR3 sequence is 12 residues long. Germline lookup yields CDR1 MNHEY and CDR2 SVGAGI. In DNA, the CDR3 is TGTGCCAGCAGGGCGAGCACAGATACGCAGTCTTTT. This encodes CASRASTDTQSF.

This chain uses TRBV9 with TRBJ1-3, with D uncertain. The CDR3 contains 11 residues. V was pared by 4 bases and J by 6 bases, with 5 bases between. Germline V gene sequence: CDR1 SGDLS, CDR2 YYNGEE. The CDR3 nucleotides are TGTGCCAGCAGCTCCCTAAACACCATATATTTT. Translating gives CASSSLNTIYF.

The chain is built from TRBV4-3 and TRBJ2-6, with 9 bases lining up with TRBD1. CDR3 size: 18 residues. Germline V gene data show CDR1 as LGHNA and CDR2 as YSLEER. Trimming at V came to 1 base and at J to 1 base, leaving 5 bases not matched to a gene. DNA of the CDR3: TGCGCCAGCAGCCAAGTACAGGGGGCCGCTTCTGGGGCCAACGTCCTGACTTTC. It encodes CASSQVQGAASGANVLTF.

The DNA for the CDR3 is TGCGCCAGCAGCTCGCCGTACCAGGGGGCGTTGACCTACAATGAGCAGTTCTTC. As protein: CASSSPYQGALTYNEQFF. This chain links TRBV5-1 with TRBJ2-1; the match to TRBD1 covers 8 bases. Germline values: CDR1 SGHRS, CDR2 YFSETQ. V lost 3 bases, J lost 2 bases, and 13 bases stayed unmatched. The length of the CDR3 is 18 residues.

This chain joins TRBV7-2 and TRBJ2-1; 10 bases map to TRBD2. Losses at the gene ends were 2 bases for V and 4 bases for J; bases not matched to a gene: 5. CDR1 SGHTA and CDR2 FQGNSA come from the germline V gene. CDR3 length: 16 residues. The CDR3 here is CASSLRRTSGYNEQFF. The CDR3 coding sequence is TGTGCCAGCAGCTTAAGGCGGACTAGCGGTTACAATGAGCAGTTCTTC.

This clonotype was picked up a small number of times. The V and J genes are TRBV20-1 and TRBJ2-7, with 7 bases that match TRBD2. The V and J ends lost 8 bases and 4 bases, in that order; junction bases with no gene match: 17. The V gene's germline CDR1 is DFQATT and CDR2 SNEGSKA (reference sequence). CDR3 length: 15 amino acids. CDR3 nucleotides: TGCAGTCCACTAGGAGGCGGGAGCAAAGGATACGAGCAGTACTTC. Its protein is CSPLGGGSKGYEQYF.

The rearrangement links TRBV7-8 to TRBJ2-5; D may correspond to TRBD1 or TRBD2 (6 bases each). The germline V and J ends were trimmed by 5 bases and 4 bases, with 17 bases remaining between them. Germline CDR1 SGHVS, CDR2 FQNEAQ. This CDR3 region has 15 residues. CDR3 residues: CASSLYRVGGETQYF. CDR3 coding DNA: TGTGCCAGCAGCCTCTACAGGGTGGGGGGAGAGACCCAGTACTTC.